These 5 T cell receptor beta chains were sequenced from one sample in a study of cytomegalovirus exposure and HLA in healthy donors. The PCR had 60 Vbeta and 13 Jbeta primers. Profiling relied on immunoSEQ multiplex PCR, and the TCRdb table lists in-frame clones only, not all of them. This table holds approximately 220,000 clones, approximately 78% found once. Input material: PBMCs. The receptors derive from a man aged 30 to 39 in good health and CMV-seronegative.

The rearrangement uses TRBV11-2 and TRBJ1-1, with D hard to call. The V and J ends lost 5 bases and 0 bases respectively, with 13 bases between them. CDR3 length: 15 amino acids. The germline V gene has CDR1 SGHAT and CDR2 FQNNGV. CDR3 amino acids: CASSRTFSMNTEAFF. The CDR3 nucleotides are TGTGCCAGCAGCCGTACTTTCTCTATGAACACTGAAGCTTTCTTT.

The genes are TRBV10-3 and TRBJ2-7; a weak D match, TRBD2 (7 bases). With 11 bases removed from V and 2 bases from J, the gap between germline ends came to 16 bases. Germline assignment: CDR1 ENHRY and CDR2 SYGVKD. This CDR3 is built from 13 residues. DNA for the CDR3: TGTGCCTCCTGGGGGGGCTCAGCCTACGAGCAGTACTTC. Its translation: CASWGGSAYEQYF.

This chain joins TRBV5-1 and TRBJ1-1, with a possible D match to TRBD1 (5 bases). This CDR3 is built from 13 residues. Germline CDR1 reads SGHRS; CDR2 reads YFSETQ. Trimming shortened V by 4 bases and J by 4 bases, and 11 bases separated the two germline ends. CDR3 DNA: TGCGCCAGCAGCAAGCAGGGAGGCACTGAAGCTTTCTTT. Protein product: CASSKQGGTEAFF.

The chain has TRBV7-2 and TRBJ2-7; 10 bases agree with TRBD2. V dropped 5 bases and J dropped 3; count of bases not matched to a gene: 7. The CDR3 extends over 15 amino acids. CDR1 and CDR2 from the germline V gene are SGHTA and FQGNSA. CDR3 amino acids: CASSRSPSGGYEQYF. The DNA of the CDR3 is TGTGCCAGCAGCCGTTCCCCTAGCGGGGGCTACGAGCAGTACTTC. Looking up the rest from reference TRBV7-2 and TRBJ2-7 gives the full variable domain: GAGVSQSPSNKVTEKGKDVELRCDPISGHTALYWYRQSLGQGLEFLIYFQGNSAPDKSGLPSDRFSAERTGGSVSTLTIQRTQQEDSAVYLCASSRSPSGGYEQYFGPGTRLTVT.

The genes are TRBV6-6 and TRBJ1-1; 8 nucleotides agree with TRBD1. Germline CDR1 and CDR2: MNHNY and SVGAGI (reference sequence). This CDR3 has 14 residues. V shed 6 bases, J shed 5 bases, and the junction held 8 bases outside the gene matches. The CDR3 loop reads CASRPDRGGTEAFF. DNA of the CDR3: TGTGCCAGCAGACCCGACAGGGGAGGGACTGAAGCTTTCTTT.